Following are 3 T cell receptor beta chains from one sample sequenced in a study of shared clonotypes between healthy human individuals. Only in-frame clones appear in the TCRdb table, and some are missing; sequencing was by immunoSEQ multiplex PCR. This sample has roughly 2.1 million clones, with about 92% found just once. Only CD45RO-negative cells positively selected for CCR7 counted as naive CD8 cells, so terminally differentiated effector memory CD45RA+ cells were excluded. The sample comprised naive CD8+ T cells from PBMCs. These receptors were collected from a man aged 18 to 30 in good health. Some clones in this sample may be carry-over from other donors' samples.

The J gene is TRBJ2-1, the V gene TRBV27; TRBD1 agrees at 10 bases. The CDR3 extends over 15 amino acids. Germline V gives CDR1 MNHEY, CDR2 SMNVEV (reference sequence). Trimming at V came to 3 bases and at J to 4 bases, leaving 3 bases not matched to a gene. The CDR3 nucleotides read TGTGCCAGCAGTTTGGACAGGGGGGGATACAATGAGCAGTTCTTC. Protein sequence: CASSLDRGGYNEQFF.

This rearrangement joins TRBV28 to TRBJ2-7, with TRBD2 identical over 8 bases. V gave up 4 bases and J gave up 4 bases; unmatched junction bases: 12. This CDR3 comprises 16 residues. The V gene's germline CDR1 is MDHEN and CDR2 SYDVKM. The CDR3: CASSYPIGTRGYEQYF. The CDR3 coding sequence is TGTGCCAGCAGTTACCCTATCGGGACTAGGGGGTACGAGCAGTACTTC.

The chain is built from TRBV7-3 and TRBJ2-2, with D uncertain. V was pared by 4 bases and J by 6 bases, with 12 bases between. Germline CDR1 and CDR2: SGHTA and FQGTGA. This CDR3 has 14 residues. The CDR3 loop reads CASSSNKVPGELFF. CDR3 in DNA: TGTGCCAGCAGCTCAAACAAAGTCCCCGGGGAGCTGTTTTTT.